This T cell receptor beta chain was identified during a study of control samples from healthy donors and cancer patients. The data were produced by immunoSEQ multiplex PCR, yet TCRdb's version contains in-frame clones alone and is incomplete. This sample has 400,000 to 500,000 clones; about nine tenths occur once, and the top ten carry 5% to 7%. The J segment lost 3 bases and the V segment lost 3 bases, leaving 5 bases of the junction unmatched. CDR1 is SNHLY and CDR2 is FYNNEI in the germline V gene. The CDR3 consists of 15 residues. This TCR was recovered from a man aged 35-49 years with head and neck cancer. Material for sequencing was PBMCs. The chain uses TRBV2 and TRBJ2-7, with TRBD2 matching 10 bases. CDR3 residues: CASSDISGRYYEQYF. In DNA form, the CDR3 reads TGTGCCAGCAGTGACATTAGCGGGAGGTACTACGAGCAGTACTTC.